Below, 5 T cell receptor beta chains from the same sample are listed, as sequenced in a study of blood T cell repertoires in COVID-19. TCRdb's copy holds only in-frame clones and misses some; the assay was immunoSEQ multiplex PCR. The data contain 300,000 to 350,000 clones, 80% to 90% of them singletons. Specimen: PBMCs or T cells enriched from blood (not recorded which). Every receptor here comes from a young man who had recovered from COVID-19.

This clone was seen once. The J gene is TRBJ2-6, the V gene TRBV27; possible D gene TRBD2, 6 bases. This CDR3 spans 13 amino acids. Trimming shortened V by 2 bases and J by 12 bases, and 11 bases separated the two germline ends. CDR1 and CDR2 (germline): MNHEY, SMNVEV (reference sequence). CDR3 amino acids: CASSLGTRGVLTF. The CDR3, as DNA: TGTGCCAGCAGTTTAGGGACTCGCGGCGTCCTGACTTTC.

The chain uses TRBV7-9 and TRBJ1-1; D unclear. Germline values: CDR1 SEHNR, CDR2 FQNEAQ (reference sequence). The V end was cut by 1 base, the J end by 1 base, with 10 bases between. This CDR3 is built from 15 residues. CDR3 region: CASSLVVGANTEAFF. The CDR3 coding sequence is TGTGCCAGCAGCTTAGTTGTTGGAGCGAACACTGAAGCTTTCTTT.

V gene TRBV5-1 combines with J gene TRBJ2-7; weak D call: TRBD1 (6 bases). The CDR3 spans 14 residues. Germline V CDR1 and CDR2: SGHRS, YFSETQ. V lost 0 bases to trimming and J lost 6 bases, with 13 bases between them. DNA of the CDR3: TGCGCCAGCAGCTTGGGGGATGAGACAGGCGAGCAGTACTTC. Its protein is CASSLGDETGEQYF.

This clone was counted a single time. This sequence joins TRBV15 and TRBJ2-1, with 7 bases matching TRBD2. The germline CDR1 and CDR2 sequences are LNHNV and YYDKDF (reference sequence). The V and J ends lost 0 bases and 3 bases, in that order; junction bases with no gene match: 5. This CDR3 has 16 residues. Written as DNA, the CDR3 is TGTGCCACCAGCAGAGAAGCGGGGAGTTACTACAATGAGCAGTTCTTC. Translating gives CATSREAGSYYNEQFF. Using reference TRBV15 and TRBJ2-1 for the parts outside the CDR3, the full variable domain is DAMVIQNPRYQVTQFGKPVTLSCSQTLNHNVMYWYQQKSSQAPKLLFHYYDKDFNNEADTPDNFQSRRPNTSFCFLDIRSPGLGDTAMYLCATSREAGSYYNEQFFGPGTRLTVL.

The rearrangement links TRBV11-2 to TRBJ1-2, with a possible D match to TRBD1 (5 bases). The germline V gene has CDR1 SGHAT and CDR2 FQNNGV. This CDR3 region has 14 residues. The germline V and J ends were trimmed by 4 bases and 5 bases, with 14 bases remaining between them. The CDR3 nucleotides read TGTGCCAGCAGCTCTGGGGGGTGGATTTATGGCTACACCTTC. Its protein product is CASSSGGWIYGYTF.